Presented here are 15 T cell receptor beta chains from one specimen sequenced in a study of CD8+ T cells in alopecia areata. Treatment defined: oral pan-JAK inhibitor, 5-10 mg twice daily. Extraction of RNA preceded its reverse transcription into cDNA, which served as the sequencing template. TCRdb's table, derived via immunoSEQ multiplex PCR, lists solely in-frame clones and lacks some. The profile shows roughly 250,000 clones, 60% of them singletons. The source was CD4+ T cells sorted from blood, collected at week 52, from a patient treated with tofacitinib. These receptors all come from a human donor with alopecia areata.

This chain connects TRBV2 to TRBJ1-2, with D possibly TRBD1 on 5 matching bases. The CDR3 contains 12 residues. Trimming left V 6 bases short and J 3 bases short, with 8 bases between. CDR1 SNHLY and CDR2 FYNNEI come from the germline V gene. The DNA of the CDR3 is TGTGCCAGCAGAGGGGATGACTATGGCTACACCTTC. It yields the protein CASRGDDYGYTF. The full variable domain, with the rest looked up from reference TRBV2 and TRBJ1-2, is EPEVTQTPSHQVTQMGQEVILRCVPISNHLYFYWYRQILGQKVEFLVSFYNNEISEKSEIFDDQFSVERPDGSNFTLKIRSTKLEDSAMYFCASRGDDYGYTFGSGTRLTVV.

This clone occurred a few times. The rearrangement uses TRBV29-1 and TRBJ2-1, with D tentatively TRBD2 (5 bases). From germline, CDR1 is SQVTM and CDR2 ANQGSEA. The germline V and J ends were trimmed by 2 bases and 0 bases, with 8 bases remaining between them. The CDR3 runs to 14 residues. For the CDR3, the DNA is TGCAGCGTTGAACAGCGGATCTCCTACAATGAGCAGTTCTTC. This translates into CSVEQRISYNEQFF.

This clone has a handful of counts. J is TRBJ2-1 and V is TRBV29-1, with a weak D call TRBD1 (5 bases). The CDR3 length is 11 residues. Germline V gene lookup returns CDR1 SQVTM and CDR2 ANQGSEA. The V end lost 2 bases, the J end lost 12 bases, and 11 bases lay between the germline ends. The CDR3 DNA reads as TGCAGCGTTGAATATCCTCAGGGGCAGTTCTTC. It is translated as CSVEYPQGQFF.

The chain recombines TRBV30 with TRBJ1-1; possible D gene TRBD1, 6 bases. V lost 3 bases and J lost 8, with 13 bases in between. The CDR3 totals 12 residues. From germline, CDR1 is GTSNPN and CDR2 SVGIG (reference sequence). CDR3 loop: CAWRATGLEAFF. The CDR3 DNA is TGTGCCTGGAGGGCGACAGGATTGGAAGCTTTCTTT.

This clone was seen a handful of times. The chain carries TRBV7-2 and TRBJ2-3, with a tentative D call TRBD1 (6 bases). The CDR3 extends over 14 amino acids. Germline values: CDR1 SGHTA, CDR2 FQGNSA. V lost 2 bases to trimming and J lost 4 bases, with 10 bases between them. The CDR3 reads CASSLQGYPDTQYF. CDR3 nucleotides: TGTGCCAGCAGCTTACAGGGGTATCCAGATACGCAGTATTTT.

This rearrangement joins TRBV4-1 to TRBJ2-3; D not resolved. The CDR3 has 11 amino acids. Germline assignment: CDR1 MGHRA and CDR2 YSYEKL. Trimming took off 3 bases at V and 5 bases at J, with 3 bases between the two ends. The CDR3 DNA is TGCGCCAGCAGCCAGGTAGATACGCAGTATTTT. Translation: CASSQVDTQYF.

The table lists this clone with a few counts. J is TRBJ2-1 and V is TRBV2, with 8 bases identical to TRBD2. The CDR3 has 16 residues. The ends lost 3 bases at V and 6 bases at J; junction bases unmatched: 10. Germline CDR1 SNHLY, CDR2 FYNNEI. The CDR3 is CASSDFGLAGGNEQFF. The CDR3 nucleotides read TGTGCCAGCAGTGACTTTGGGCTAGCGGGTGGCAATGAGCAGTTCTTC.

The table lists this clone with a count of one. The CDR3: CASSEYGNTIYF. The CDR3 nucleotides are TGTGCCAGCAGTGAATACGGAAACACCATATATTTT. The chain uses TRBV25-1 and TRBJ1-3; D gene uncertain. The CDR3 has 12 amino acids. The germline V gene has CDR1 MGHDK and CDR2 SYGVNS. V lost 0 bases to trimming and J lost 4 bases, with 1 base between them.

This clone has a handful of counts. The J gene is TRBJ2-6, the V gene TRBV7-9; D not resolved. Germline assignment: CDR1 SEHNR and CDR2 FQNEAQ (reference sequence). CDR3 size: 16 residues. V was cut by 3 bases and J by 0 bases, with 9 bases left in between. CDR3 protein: CASSFRDVSGANVLTF. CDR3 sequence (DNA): TGTGCCAGCAGCTTTAGGGATGTCTCTGGGGCCAACGTCCTGACTTTC.

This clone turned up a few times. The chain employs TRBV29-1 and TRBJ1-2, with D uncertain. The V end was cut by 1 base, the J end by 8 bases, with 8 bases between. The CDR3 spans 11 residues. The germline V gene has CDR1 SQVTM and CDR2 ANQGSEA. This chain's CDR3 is CSVEGRRGYTF. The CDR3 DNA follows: TGCAGCGTTGAAGGGCGACGGGGCTACACCTTC.

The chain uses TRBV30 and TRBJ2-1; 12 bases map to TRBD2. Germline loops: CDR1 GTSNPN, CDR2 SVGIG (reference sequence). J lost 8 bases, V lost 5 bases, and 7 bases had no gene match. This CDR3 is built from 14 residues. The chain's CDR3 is CAWEGLAGTDEQFF. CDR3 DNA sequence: TGTGCCTGGGAAGGACTAGCGGGGACCGATGAGCAGTTCTTC. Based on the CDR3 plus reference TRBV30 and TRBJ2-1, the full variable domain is SQTIHQWPATLVQPVGSPLSLECTVEGTSNPNLYWYRQAAGRGLQLLFYSVGIGQISSEVPQNLSASRPQDRQFILSSKKLLLSDSGFYLCAWEGLAGTDEQFFGPGTRLTVL.

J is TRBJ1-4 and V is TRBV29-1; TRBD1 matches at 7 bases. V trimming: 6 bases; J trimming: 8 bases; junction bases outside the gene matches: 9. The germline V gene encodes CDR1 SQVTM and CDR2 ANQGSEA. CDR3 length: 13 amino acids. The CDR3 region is CSVGGGTVEKLFF. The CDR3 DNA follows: TGCAGCGTCGGAGGTGGGACAGTGGAAAAACTGTTTTTT.

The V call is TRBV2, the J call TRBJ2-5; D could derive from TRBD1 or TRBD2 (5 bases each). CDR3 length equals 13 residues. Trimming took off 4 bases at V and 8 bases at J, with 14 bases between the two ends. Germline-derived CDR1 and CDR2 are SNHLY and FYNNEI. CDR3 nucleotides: TGTGCCAGCAGTGTATTGCAGGGAGAAACCCAGTACTTC. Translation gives CASSVLQGETQYF.

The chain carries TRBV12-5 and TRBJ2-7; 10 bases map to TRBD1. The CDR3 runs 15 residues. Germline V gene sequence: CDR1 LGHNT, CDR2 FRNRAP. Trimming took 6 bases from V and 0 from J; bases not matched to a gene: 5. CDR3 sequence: CASGPGTGVSYEQYF. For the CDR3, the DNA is TGTGCTAGTGGCCCCGGGACAGGGGTCTCCTACGAGCAGTACTTC. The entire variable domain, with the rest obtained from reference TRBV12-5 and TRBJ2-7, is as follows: DARVTQTPRHKVTEMGQEVTMRCQPILGHNTVFWYRQTMMQGLELLAYFRNRAPLDDSGMPKDRFSAEMPDATLATLKIQPSEPRDSAVYFCASGPGTGVSYEQYFGPGTRLTVT.

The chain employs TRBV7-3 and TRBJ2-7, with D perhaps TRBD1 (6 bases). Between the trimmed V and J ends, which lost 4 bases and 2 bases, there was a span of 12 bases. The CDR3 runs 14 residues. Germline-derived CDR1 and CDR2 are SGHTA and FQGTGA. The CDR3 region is CASSSNRAAYEQYF. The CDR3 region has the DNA TGTGCCAGCAGCTCCAACAGGGCCGCCTACGAGCAGTACTTC.